This T cell receptor beta chain was recorded in a study of T cells in Graves' hyperthyroidism and ophthalmopathy. On the study more broadly: Sampling of peripheral blood happened at initial diagnosis, prior to any treatment.

Study outcomes and limitations: A 13 V-J signature model discriminated ophthalmopathy versus stable hyperthyroidism.

TCR beta CDR3 regions were amplified from RNA transcripts. HTBI primers were employed in a first-round RT-PCR of the TCR CDR3. TCRdb ran MiXCR on the multiplex PCR reads and lists one entry per CDR3 protein. Of nearly 750,000 distinct CDR3 sequences listed, about 35% were seen once; the top ten hold roughly 30%. A word on this clonotype: Its target is unknown.

The source of this sequence is a woman between 40 and 55 years old with Graves' hyperthyroidism. The sample was blood.

The CDR3 DNA is TGTGCCAGCAGTTACTCGGACAGGCGAAGCTCCTACGAGCAGTACTTC. It translates to CASSYSDRRSSYEQYF. The chain carries TRBV6-2 or TRBV6-3 and TRBJ2-7, with 7 bases aligning to TRBD1. V lost 0 bases, J lost 0 bases, and 5 bases stayed unmatched. Germline V gene sequence: CDR1 MNHEY, CDR2 SVGEGT. CDR3 length: 16 residues.